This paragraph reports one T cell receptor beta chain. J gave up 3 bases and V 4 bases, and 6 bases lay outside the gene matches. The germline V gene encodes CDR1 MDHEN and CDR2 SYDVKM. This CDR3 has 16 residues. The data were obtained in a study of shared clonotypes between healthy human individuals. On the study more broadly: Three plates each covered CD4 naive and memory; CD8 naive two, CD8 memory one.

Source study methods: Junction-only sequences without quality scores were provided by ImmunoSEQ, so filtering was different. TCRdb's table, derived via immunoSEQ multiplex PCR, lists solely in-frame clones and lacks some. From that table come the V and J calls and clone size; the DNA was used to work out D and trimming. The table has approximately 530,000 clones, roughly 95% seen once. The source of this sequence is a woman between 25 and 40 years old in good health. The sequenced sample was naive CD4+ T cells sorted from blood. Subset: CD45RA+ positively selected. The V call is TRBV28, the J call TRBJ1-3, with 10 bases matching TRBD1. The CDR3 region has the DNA TGTGCCAGCAGTTCCTCCGGGACAGGGGATGGAAACACCATATATTTT. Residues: CASSSSGTGDGNTIYF.